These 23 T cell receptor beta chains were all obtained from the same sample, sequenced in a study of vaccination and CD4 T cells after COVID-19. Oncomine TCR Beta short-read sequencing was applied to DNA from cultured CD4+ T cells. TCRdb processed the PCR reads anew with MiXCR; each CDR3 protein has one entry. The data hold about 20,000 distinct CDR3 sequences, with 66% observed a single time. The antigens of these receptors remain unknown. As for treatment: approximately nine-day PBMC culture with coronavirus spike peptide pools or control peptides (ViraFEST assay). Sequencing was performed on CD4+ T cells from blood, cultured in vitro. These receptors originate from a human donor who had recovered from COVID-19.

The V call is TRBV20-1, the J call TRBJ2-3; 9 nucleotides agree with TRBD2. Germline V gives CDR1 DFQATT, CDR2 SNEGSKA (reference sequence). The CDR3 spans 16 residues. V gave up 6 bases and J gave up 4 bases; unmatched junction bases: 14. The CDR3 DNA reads TGCAGTGCCATTCCCTGGGGGTTAGCGGGGGCAGATACGCAGTATTTT. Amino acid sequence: CSAIPWGLAGADTQYF.

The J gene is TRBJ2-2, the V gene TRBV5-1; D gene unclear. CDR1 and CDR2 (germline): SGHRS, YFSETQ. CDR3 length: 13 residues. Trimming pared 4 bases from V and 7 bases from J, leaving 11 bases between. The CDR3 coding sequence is TGCGCCAGCAGCCTCCCGGAGATCGGGGAGCTGTTTTTT. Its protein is CASSLPEIGELFF.

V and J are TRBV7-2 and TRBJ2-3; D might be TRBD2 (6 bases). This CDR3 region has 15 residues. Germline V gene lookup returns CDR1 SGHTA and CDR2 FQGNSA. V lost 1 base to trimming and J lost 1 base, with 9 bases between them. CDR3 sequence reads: CASSLGTIRTDTQYF. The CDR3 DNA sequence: TGTGCCAGCAGCTTAGGGACTATTCGCACAGATACGCAGTATTTT.

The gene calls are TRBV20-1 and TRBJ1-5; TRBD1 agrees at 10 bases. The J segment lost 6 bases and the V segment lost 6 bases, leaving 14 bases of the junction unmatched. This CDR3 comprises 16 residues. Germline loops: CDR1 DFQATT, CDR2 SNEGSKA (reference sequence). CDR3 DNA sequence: TGCAGTGCCAATCCAAGGACAGGGGGATATGTTCAGCCCCAGCATTTT. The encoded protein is CSANPRTGGYVQPQHF.

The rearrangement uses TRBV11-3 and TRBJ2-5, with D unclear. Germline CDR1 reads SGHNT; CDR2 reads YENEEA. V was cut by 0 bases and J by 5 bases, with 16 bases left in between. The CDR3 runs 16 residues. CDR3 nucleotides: TGTGCCAGCAGCTTAGATCGGCCCCGGGCCGAGGAGACCCAGTACTTC. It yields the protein CASSLDRPRAEETQYF.

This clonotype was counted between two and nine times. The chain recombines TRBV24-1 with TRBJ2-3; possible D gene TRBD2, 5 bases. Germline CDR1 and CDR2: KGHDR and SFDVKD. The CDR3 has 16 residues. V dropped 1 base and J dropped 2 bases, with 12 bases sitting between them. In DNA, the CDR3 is TGTGCCACCAGTGATTTTACGGGAAGATCCACAGATACGCAGTATTTT. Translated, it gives CATSDFTGRSTDTQYF.

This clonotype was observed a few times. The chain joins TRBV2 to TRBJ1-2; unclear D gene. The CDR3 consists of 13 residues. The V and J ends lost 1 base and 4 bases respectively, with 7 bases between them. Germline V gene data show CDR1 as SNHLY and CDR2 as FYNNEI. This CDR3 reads CASSEGGSYGYTF. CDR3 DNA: TGTGCCAGCAGTGAAGGAGGGAGCTATGGCTACACCTTC.

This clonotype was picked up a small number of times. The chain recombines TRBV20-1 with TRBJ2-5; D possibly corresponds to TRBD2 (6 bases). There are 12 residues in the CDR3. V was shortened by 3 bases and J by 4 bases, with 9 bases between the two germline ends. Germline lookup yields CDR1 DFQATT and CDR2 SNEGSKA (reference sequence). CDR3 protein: CSASGRSETQYF. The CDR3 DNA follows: TGCAGTGCTAGCGGGAGATCAGAGACCCAGTACTTC.

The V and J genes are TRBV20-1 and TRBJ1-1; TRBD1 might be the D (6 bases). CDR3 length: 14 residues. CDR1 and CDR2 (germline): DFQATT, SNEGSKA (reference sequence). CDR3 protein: CSVSGGAMNTEAFF. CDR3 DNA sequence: TGCAGCGTCTCGGGGGGGGCCATGAACACTGAAGCTTTCTTT.

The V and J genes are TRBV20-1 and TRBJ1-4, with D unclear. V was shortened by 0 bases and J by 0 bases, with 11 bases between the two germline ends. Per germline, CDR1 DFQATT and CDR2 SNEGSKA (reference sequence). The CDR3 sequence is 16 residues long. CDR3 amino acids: CSARERAGTTNEKLFF. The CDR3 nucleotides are TGCAGTGCTAGAGAGAGAGCCGGTACAACTAATGAAAAACTGTTTTTT.

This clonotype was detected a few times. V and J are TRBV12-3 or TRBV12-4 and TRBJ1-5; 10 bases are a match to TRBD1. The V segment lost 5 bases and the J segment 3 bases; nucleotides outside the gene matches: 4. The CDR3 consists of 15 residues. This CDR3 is CASSVDRGVNQPQHF. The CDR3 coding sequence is TGTGCCAGCAGTGTGGACAGGGGGGTCAATCAGCCCCAGCATTTT.

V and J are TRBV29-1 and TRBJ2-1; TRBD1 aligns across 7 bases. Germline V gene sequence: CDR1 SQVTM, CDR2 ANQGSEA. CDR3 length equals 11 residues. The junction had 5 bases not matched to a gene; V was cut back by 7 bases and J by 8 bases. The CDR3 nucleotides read TGCAGCGCCGTGAGGGGGCATGAGCAGTTCTTC. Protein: CSAVRGHEQFF.

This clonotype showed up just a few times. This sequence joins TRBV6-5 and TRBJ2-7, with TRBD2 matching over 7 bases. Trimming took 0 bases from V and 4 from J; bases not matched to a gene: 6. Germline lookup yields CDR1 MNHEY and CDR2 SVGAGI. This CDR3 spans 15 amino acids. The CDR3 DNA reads TGTGCCAGCAGTTACTCGGCGGGAGACCTATACGAGCAGTACTTC. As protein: CASSYSAGDLYEQYF.

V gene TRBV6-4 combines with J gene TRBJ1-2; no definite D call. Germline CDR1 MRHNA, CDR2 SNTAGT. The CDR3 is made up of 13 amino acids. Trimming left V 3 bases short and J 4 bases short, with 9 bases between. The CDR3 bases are TGTGCCAGCAGTGAACGGGCTGGCTATGGCTACACCTTC. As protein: CASSERAGYGYTF.

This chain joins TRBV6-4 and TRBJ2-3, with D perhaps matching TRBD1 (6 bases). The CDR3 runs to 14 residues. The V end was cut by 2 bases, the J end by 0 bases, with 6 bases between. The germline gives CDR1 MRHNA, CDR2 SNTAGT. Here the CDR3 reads CASSDGQSTDTQYF. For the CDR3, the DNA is TGTGCCAGCAGTGACGGACAGAGCACAGATACGCAGTATTTT.

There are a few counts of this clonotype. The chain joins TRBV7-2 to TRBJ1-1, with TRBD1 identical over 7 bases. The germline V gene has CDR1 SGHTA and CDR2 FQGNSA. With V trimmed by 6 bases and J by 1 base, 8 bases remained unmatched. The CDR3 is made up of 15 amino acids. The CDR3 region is CASRDRRGGNTEAFF. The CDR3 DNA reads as TGTGCCAGCAGGGACAGGCGGGGAGGGAACACTGAAGCTTTCTTT.

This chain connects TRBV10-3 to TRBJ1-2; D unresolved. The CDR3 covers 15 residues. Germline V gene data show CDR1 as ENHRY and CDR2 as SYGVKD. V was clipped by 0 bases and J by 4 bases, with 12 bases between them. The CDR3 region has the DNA TGTGCCATCAGTGAGTCGCATTCAGTTGGCTATGGCTACACCTTC. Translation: CAISESHSVGYGYTF.

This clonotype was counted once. The CDR3: CASSPALGNYGYTF. CDR3 bases: TGTGCCAGCAGCCCCGCCTTGGGTAACTATGGCTACACCTTC. V and J are TRBV7-9 and TRBJ1-2; D uncertain. The CDR3 length is 14 residues. Between the trimmed V and J ends, which lost 5 bases and 1 base, there was a span of 11 bases. CDR1 SEHNR and CDR2 FQNEAQ come from the germline V gene (reference sequence).

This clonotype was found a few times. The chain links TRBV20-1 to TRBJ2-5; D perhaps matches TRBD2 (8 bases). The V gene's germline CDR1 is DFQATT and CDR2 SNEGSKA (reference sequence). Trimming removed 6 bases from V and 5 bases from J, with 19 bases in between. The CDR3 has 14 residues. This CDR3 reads CSAPGGTEYETQYF. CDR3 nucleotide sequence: TGCAGTGCCCCGGGAGGGACAGAGTACGAGACCCAGTACTTC.

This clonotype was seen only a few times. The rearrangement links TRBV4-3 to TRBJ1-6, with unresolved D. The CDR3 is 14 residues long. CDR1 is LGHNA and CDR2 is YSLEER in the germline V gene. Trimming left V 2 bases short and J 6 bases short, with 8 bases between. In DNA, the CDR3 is TGCGCCAGCAGCCAAACAACGAGTAATTCACCCCTCCACTTT. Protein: CASSQTTSNSPLHF.

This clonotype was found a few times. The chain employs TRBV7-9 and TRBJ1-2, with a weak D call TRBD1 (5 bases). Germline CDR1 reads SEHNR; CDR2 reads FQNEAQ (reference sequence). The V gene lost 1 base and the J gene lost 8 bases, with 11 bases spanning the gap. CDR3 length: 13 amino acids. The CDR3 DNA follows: TGTGCCAGCAGCTTAGAGGGGCTGTGGGGCTACACCTTC. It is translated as CASSLEGLWGYTF.

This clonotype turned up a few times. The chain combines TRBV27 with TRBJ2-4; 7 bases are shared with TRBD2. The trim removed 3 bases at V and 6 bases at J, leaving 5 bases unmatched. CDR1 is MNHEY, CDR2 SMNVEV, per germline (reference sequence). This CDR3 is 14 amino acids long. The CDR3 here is CASSFSGGANIQYF. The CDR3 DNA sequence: TGTGCCAGCAGTTTTTCGGGGGGAGCAAACATTCAGTACTTC.

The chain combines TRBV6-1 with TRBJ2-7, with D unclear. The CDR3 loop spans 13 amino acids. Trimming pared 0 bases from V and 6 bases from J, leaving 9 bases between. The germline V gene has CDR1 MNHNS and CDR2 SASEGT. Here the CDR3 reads CASSEASGGEQYF. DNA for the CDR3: TGTGCCAGCAGTGAAGCATCAGGTGGCGAGCAGTACTTC.